Listed below are T cell receptor beta chains from one sample, sequenced in a study of T cells after yellow fever vaccination. One entry per CDR3 protein results from TCRdb running MiXCR on the 5' RACE reads. The sample consists of around 500,000 distinct CDR3 sequences, just over 20% of them appearing once. Sequenced here: PBMCs, sampled 21 days after the first yellow fever vaccination. These receptors were collected from a man between 18 and 29 years old who received the YFV17D yellow fever vaccine. Each CDR3 is given with its conserved first and last residue. A D gene is named only where the DNA matches it firmly. Clone size is given for some rows only: seen once, a few or many times, or a class if the clone is expanded.

j_gene: TRBJ2-1
d_gene: TRBD1
v_gene: TRBV6-2/TRBV6-3
abundance: NA
CDR3aa: CASSRDSHNEQFF
CDR3nt: TGTGCCAGCAGCCGGGACAGCCACAATGAGCAGTTCTTC

j_gene: TRBJ1-1
d_gene: NA
v_gene: TRBV5-1
abundance: NA
CDR3aa: CASSLVPQPNTEAFF
CDR3nt: TGCGCCAGCAGCTTGGTTCCACAGCCGAACACTGAAGCTTTCTTT

j_gene: TRBJ2-7
d_gene: TRBD1
v_gene: TRBV5-1
abundance: many
CDR3aa: CASTTSGTGAYEQYF
CDR3nt: TGCGCCAGCACCACTTCCGGGACAGGGGCCTACGAGCAGTACTTC

j_gene: TRBJ2-7
d_gene: TRBD1
v_gene: TRBV18
abundance: NA
CDR3aa: CASSPDRVGHEQYF
CDR3nt: TGTGCCAGCTCACCTGACAGGGTAGGCCACGAGCAGTACTTC

j_gene: TRBJ2-6
d_gene: NA
v_gene: TRBV20-1
abundance: NA
CDR3aa: CSALRESGANVLTF
CDR3nt: TGCAGTGCTCTCAGGGAGTCTGGGGCCAACGTCCTGACTTTC

j_gene: TRBJ2-7
d_gene: NA
v_gene: TRBV12-3/TRBV12-4
abundance: few
CDR3aa: CATRRDLSYEQYF
CDR3nt: TGTGCCACCAGGCGGGACCTCTCCTACGAGCAGTACTTC

j_gene: TRBJ1-5
d_gene: NA
v_gene: TRBV19
abundance: NA
CDR3aa: CASSITGGAGNQHF
CDR3nt: TGTGCCAGTAGTATAACGGGTGGGGCAGGGAACCAGCATTTT

j_gene: TRBJ1-6
d_gene: NA
v_gene: TRBV28
abundance: few
CDR3aa: CASSQQEYNSPLHF
CDR3nt: TGTGCCAGCAGTCAACAGGAGTATAATTCACCCCTCCACTTT

j_gene: TRBJ1-1
d_gene: NA
v_gene: TRBV7-6
abundance: NA
CDR3aa: CASSLNERGTEAFF
CDR3nt: TGTGCCAGCAGCTTAAACGAGAGAGGCACTGAAGCTTTCTTT

j_gene: TRBJ2-2
d_gene: NA
v_gene: TRBV6-2/TRBV6-3
abundance: NA
CDR3aa: CASSRRGAGELFF
CDR3nt: TGTGCCAGCAGCAGGAGGGGGGCCGGGGAGCTGTTTTTT

j_gene: TRBJ2-3
d_gene: TRBD1
v_gene: TRBV5-1
abundance: NA
CDR3aa: CASRTGGGVDRTDTQYF
CDR3nt: TGCGCCAGCAGAACAGGGGGAGGAGTCGATCGCACAGATACGCAGTATTTT

j_gene: TRBJ2-7
d_gene: TRBD1
v_gene: TRBV28
abundance: once
CDR3aa: CASSLHGDRGRVYEQYF
CDR3nt: TGTGCCAGCAGTTTACATGGAGACAGGGGGCGAGTCTACGAGCAGTACTTC

j_gene: TRBJ2-1
d_gene: NA
v_gene: TRBV13
abundance: few
CDR3aa: CASSLGEVAPGTEQFF
CDR3nt: TGTGCCAGCAGCTTAGGAGAAGTGGCCCCCGGAACTGAGCAGTTCTTC

j_gene: TRBJ2-1
d_gene: NA
v_gene: TRBV7-2
abundance: many
CDR3aa: CASSLAGGYNEQFF
CDR3nt: TGTGCCAGCAGCTTAGCAGGGGGCTACAATGAGCAGTTCTTC

j_gene: TRBJ2-5
d_gene: TRBD2
v_gene: TRBV2
abundance: NA
CDR3aa: CASSEGGGVKETQYF
CDR3nt: TGTGCCAGCAGTGAAGGCGGGGGGGTGAAAGAGACCCAGTACTTC

j_gene: TRBJ2-7
d_gene: NA
v_gene: TRBV10-3
abundance: NA
CDR3aa: CAISAGTSLAEQYF
CDR3nt: TGTGCCATCAGTGCCGGGACATCTCTCGCCGAGCAGTACTTC

j_gene: TRBJ2-7
d_gene: NA
v_gene: TRBV27
abundance: NA
CDR3aa: CASSLSLGEGGSYEQYF
CDR3nt: TGTGCCAGCAGTTTATCGTTAGGGGAAGGGGGCTCCTACGAGCAGTACTTC

j_gene: TRBJ2-3
d_gene: NA
v_gene: TRBV20-1
abundance: many
CDR3aa: CSARSFLESTDTQYF
CDR3nt: TGCAGTGCTAGGTCTTTTCTAGAGAGCACAGATACGCAGTATTTT

j_gene: TRBJ1-1
d_gene: NA
v_gene: TRBV6-5
abundance: NA
CDR3aa: CASRESTKGAFF
CDR3nt: TGTGCCAGCAGGGAGTCGACGAAGGGTGCTTTCTTT

j_gene: TRBJ2-7
d_gene: NA
v_gene: TRBV18
abundance: NA
CDR3aa: CASSSGYPYEQYF
CDR3nt: TGTGCCAGCTCATCAGGTTATCCCTACGAGCAGTACTTC

j_gene: TRBJ2-2
d_gene: TRBD2
v_gene: TRBV4-1
abundance: NA
CDR3aa: CASSQFPSGGADTGELFF
CDR3nt: TGCGCCAGCAGCCAATTTCCTAGCGGGGGCGCTGACACCGGGGAGCTGTTTTTT

j_gene: TRBJ2-5
d_gene: NA
v_gene: TRBV4-1
abundance: few
CDR3aa: CASSQGAGGETQYF
CDR3nt: TGCGCCAGCAGCCAAGGTGCAGGAGGGGAGACCCAGTACTTC

j_gene: TRBJ1-6
d_gene: NA
v_gene: TRBV4-3
abundance: NA
CDR3aa: CASSRRDYSPLHF
CDR3nt: TGCGCCAGCAGCCGCCGGGATTATTCACCCCTCCACTTT

j_gene: TRBJ2-1
d_gene: NA
v_gene: TRBV7-3
abundance: many
CDR3aa: CASSLTRGNEQFF
CDR3nt: TGTGCCAGCAGCCTCACTCGGGGAAATGAGCAGTTCTTC

j_gene: TRBJ2-5
d_gene: NA
v_gene: TRBV5-5
abundance: NA
CDR3aa: CASRVTGTQETQYF
CDR3nt: TGTGCCAGCAGGGTGACCGGGACACAAGAGACCCAGTACTTC

j_gene: TRBJ2-6
d_gene: NA
v_gene: TRBV12-3/TRBV12-4
abundance: many
CDR3aa: CASSWASGANVLTF
CDR3nt: TGTGCCAGCAGTTGGGCTTCTGGGGCCAACGTCCTGACTTTC

j_gene: TRBJ2-5
d_gene: NA
v_gene: TRBV4-3
abundance: few
CDR3aa: CASSQEAAETQYF
CDR3nt: TGCGCCAGCAGCCAAGAGGCAGCGGAGACCCAGTACTTC

j_gene: TRBJ2-6
d_gene: NA
v_gene: TRBV4-1
abundance: NA
CDR3aa: CASSRSRGEAEGANVLTF
CDR3nt: TGCGCCAGCAGCCGGTCTAGAGGGGAAGCAGAAGGGGCCAACGTCCTGACTTTC

j_gene: TRBJ1-1
d_gene: NA
v_gene: TRBV7-2
abundance: few
CDR3aa: CASRQIYSAAFF
CDR3nt: TGTGCCAGCAGGCAGATATATTCGGCGGCTTTCTTT

j_gene: TRBJ2-2
d_gene: TRBD1
v_gene: TRBV11-2
abundance: few
CDR3aa: CASSLIQGPYTGELFF
CDR3nt: TGTGCCAGCAGCTTGATACAGGGGCCCTACACCGGGGAGCTGTTTTTT

j_gene: TRBJ1-1
d_gene: TRBD1
v_gene: TRBV7-9
abundance: NA
CDR3aa: CASSRPGQGAETEAFF
CDR3nt: TGTGCCAGCAGCCGACCGGGACAGGGGGCCGAGACTGAAGCTTTCTTT

j_gene: TRBJ2-7
d_gene: NA
v_gene: TRBV29-1
abundance: few
CDR3aa: CSVDKGVGNEQYF
CDR3nt: TGCAGCGTTGACAAGGGGGTCGGGAACGAGCAGTACTTC

j_gene: TRBJ2-3
d_gene: NA
v_gene: TRBV12-3/TRBV12-4
abundance: NA
CDR3aa: CASTLASDTQYF
CDR3nt: TGTGCCAGCACCTTAGCGTCGGATACGCAGTATTTT

j_gene: TRBJ2-2
d_gene: TRBD2
v_gene: TRBV7-2
abundance: few
CDR3aa: CASSSGGYGTGELFF
CDR3nt: TGTGCCAGCAGCTCGGGGGGGTACGGTACCGGGGAGCTGTTTTTT

j_gene: TRBJ2-5
d_gene: TRBD2
v_gene: TRBV29-1
abundance: NA
CDR3aa: CSVATSGGAQETQYF
CDR3nt: TGCAGCGTTGCGACTAGCGGGGGGGCCCAAGAGACCCAGTACTTC

j_gene: TRBJ2-1
d_gene: NA
v_gene: TRBV11-1
abundance: few
CDR3aa: CASSLSSVEQFF
CDR3nt: TGTGCCAGCAGCTTATCTTCAGTTGAGCAGTTCTTC

j_gene: TRBJ2-7
d_gene: NA
v_gene: TRBV12-3/TRBV12-4
abundance: NA
CDR3aa: CASSPRNEQYF
CDR3nt: TGTGCCAGCAGTCCACGTAACGAGCAGTACTTC

j_gene: TRBJ2-7
d_gene: TRBD1
v_gene: TRBV7-9
abundance: few
CDR3aa: CASSQDREWDEQYF
CDR3nt: TGTGCCAGCAGCCAGGACAGGGAGTGGGACGAGCAGTACTTC

j_gene: TRBJ1-4
d_gene: TRBD1
v_gene: TRBV6-1
abundance: NA
CDR3aa: CASSPGDRDNEKLFF
CDR3nt: TGTGCCAGCAGTCCGGGGGACAGAGATAATGAAAAACTGTTTTTT

j_gene: TRBJ2-1
d_gene: NA
v_gene: TRBV6-2/TRBV6-3
abundance: NA
CDR3aa: CASSMRSYNEQFF
CDR3nt: TGTGCCAGCAGTATGCGCTCCTACAATGAGCAGTTCTTC

j_gene: TRBJ1-4
d_gene: NA
v_gene: TRBV4-1
abundance: NA
CDR3aa: CASSRLSEVAEKLFF
CDR3nt: TGCGCCAGCAGCCGACTCAGCGAGGTCGCTGAAAAACTGTTTTTT